Listed here is a single T cell receptor (beta chain). This entry comes from a study of blood T cell repertoires in COVID-19. This table comes from immunoSEQ multiplex PCR, and its TCRdb copy is limited to in-frame clones, with some not included. The table includes about 270,000 clones, under 95% detected once. The CDR3 is 16 residues long. The germline V gene encodes CDR1 LGHNA and CDR2 YSLEER. With 1 base clipped from V and 5 bases from J, the junction kept 8 bases outside the gene matches. Sample: PBMCs or T cells enriched from blood (not recorded which). This TCR was sampled from a woman between 40 and 55 years old with acute COVID-19. V gene TRBV4-3 combines with J gene TRBJ2-5, with 9 bases identical to TRBD1. CDR3 nucleotide sequence: TGCGCCAGCAGCCAAGGGTTCGGACAGGGGCGGGAGACCCAGTACTTC. Encoded protein: CASSQGFGQGRETQYF.